This entry concerns a single T cell receptor (beta chain). These data come from a study of blood T cell repertoires in COVID-19. Study details: The United States, Italy and Spain provided the acute and convalescent COVID-19 samples. From T cells, B-cell-depleted T cells, or PBMCs came the material, which was cDNA or gDNA.

TCRdb's copy holds only in-frame clones and misses some; the assay was immunoSEQ multiplex PCR. There are tens of thousands of clones in the sample; over 65% occur only once, and roughly 4.5% lies in the top ten. This TCR was sampled from a woman between 55 and 75 years old with acute or convalescent COVID-19. Material for sequencing was peripheral blood.

As DNA, the CDR3 is TGTGCCAGCAGCTCCGGAGGTGGAGGAAACACCATATATTTT. This encodes CASSSGGGGNTIYF. This chain links TRBV25-1 with TRBJ1-3, with D unresolved. The length of the CDR3 is 14 residues. Looked up from germline, CDR1 is MGHDK and CDR2 is SYGVNS. V was pared by 6 bases and J by 4 bases, with 13 bases between. Filled out from reference TRBV25-1 and TRBJ1-3, the complete variable domain reads EADIYQTPRYLVIGTGKKITLECSQTMGHDKMYWYQQDPGMELHLIHYSYGVNSTEKGDLSSESTVSRIRTEHFPLTLESARPSHTSQYLCASSSGGGGNTIYFGEGSWLTVV.